The text below deals with one TCR beta chain. The sample comes from a study of T cells after somatic rescue of genetic block. CDR1 and CDR2 from the germline V gene are MNHEY and SVGAGI. The CDR3 runs to 11 residues. V lost 5 bases and J lost 10, with 6 bases in between. Sequencing used immunoSEQ multiplex PCR; TCRdb keeps in-frame clones, though not all of them. The sample lists 9,000 to 10,000 clones, around 69% occurring once. Sequencing used peripheral blood mononuclear cells (PBMCs). The chain joins TRBV6-5 to TRBJ1-6, with D hard to call. This receptor was taken from a boy aged 5-17 years. The DNA for the CDR3 is TGTGCCAGCAGTGATATCTCACCCCTCCACTTT. It yields the protein CASSDISPLHF.